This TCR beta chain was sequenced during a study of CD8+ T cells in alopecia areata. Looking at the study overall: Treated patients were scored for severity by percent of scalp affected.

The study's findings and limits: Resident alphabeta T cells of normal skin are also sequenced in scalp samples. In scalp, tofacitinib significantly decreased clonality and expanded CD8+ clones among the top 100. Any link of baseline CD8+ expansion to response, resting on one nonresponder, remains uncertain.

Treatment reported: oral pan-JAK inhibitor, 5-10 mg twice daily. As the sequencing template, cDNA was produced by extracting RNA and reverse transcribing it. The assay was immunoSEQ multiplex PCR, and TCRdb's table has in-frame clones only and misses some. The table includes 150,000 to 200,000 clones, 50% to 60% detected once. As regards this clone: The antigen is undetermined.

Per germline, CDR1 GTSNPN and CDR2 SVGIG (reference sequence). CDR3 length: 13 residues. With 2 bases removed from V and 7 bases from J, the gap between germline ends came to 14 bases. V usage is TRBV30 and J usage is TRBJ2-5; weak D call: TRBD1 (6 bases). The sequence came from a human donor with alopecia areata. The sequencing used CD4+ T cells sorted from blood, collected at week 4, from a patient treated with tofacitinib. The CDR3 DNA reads TGTGCCTGGAGTTCTATCCAGGGGAGGACCCAGTACTTC. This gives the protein CAWSSIQGRTQYF.